What follows are 3 T cell receptor beta chains derived from one specimen sequenced in a study of blood T cell repertoires in COVID-19 (dated by TCRdb to 2018 to 2021). The method behind the library was the immunoSEQ multiplex PCR assay. Sourced from immuneACCESS, this table was stored by TCRdb with only in-frame sequences that have V and J called. A share of the clones is absent; for the studies checked, an unresolved V gene accounts for under half, and the remainder has no known explanation. The sample has about 190,000 clones on record, 82% of them singletons. The ten largest make up about 7.8% of the sample. The sequencing sample was made of peripheral blood. These receptors came from a woman in her fifties or sixties with COVID-19, enrolled during active disease.

Regarding this clone: Germline and junction disagree at one end, which may indicate a read error. The chain couples TRBV6-5 to TRBJ2-2; 10 bases align to TRBD1. The CDR3 spans 16 residues. CDR1 is MNHEY, CDR2 SVGAGI, per germline. The CDR3 loop reads CAGSSGQGPFSGELFF. The DNA for the CDR3 is TGTGCCGGCAGTTCGGGACAGGGGCCGTTCTCCGGGGAGCTGTTTTTT.

CDR3 residues: CASSPTRRAPQETQYF. The CDR3 DNA sequence: TGTGCCAGTAGTCCCACGAGGAGGGCTCCACAGGAGACCCAGTACTTC. The V and J genes are TRBV19 and TRBJ2-5; a possible D gene is TRBD2 (6 bases). The germline V gene has CDR1 LNHDA and CDR2 SQIVND (reference sequence). The V end lost 5 bases, the J end lost 5 bases, and 21 bases lay between the germline ends. The CDR3 length is 16 residues.

The chain uses TRBV19 and TRBJ1-2, with 9 nucleotides matching TRBD1. The V gene end was trimmed by 3 bases and the J gene end by 2 bases; junction bases not matched to a gene: 7. The germline CDR1 and CDR2 sequences are LNHDA and SQIVND (reference sequence). The CDR3 is made up of 16 amino acids. The CDR3 DNA sequence: TGTGCCAGTAGTATTACGAGGGACAGGGAGAACTATGGCTACACCTTC. Protein sequence: CASSITRDRENYGYTF.